This passage covers 11 T cell receptor beta chains from one sample sequenced in a study of blood T cell repertoires in COVID-19. The protocol was immunoSEQ multiplex PCR, while the TCRdb copy is restricted to in-frame clones and leaves out a portion. There are a few hundred thousand clones in the sample; about 88% occur only once, and roughly an eighth lies in the top ten. Sequenced material: peripheral blood. These receptors all come from an older woman with acute or convalescent COVID-19.

CDR3 residues: CASSKVGLRGTGELFF. The CDR3 DNA reads as TGTGCCAGCAGCAAAGTTGGCCTGCGGGGCACCGGGGAGCTGTTTTTT. This chain connects TRBV21-1 to TRBJ2-2; TRBD2, as called in the table, went unchecked against the DNA. TRBV21-1 is labeled a pseudogene. CDR3 length: 16 amino acids.

The chain uses TRBV15 and TRBJ2-2; a weak D match, TRBD2 (7 bases). The germline V gene has CDR1 LNHNV and CDR2 YYDKDF (reference sequence). This CDR3 contains 16 residues. Trimming removed 0 bases from V and 6 bases from J, with 14 bases in between. CDR3 loop: CATSREWGGLPGELFF. The CDR3 nucleotides are TGTGCCACCAGCAGAGAATGGGGGGGCCTTCCCGGGGAGCTGTTTTTT.

The rearrangement uses TRBV5-4 and TRBJ2-1, with 7 bases lining up with TRBD1. In germline, CDR1 is SGHNT, CDR2 YYREEE (reference sequence). This CDR3 is 13 amino acids long. V lost 4 bases, J lost 8 bases, and 6 bases stayed unmatched. The CDR3 DNA sequence: TGTGCCAGCAGCCTAGGGGGCAGAGATGAGCAGTTCTTC. It specifies CASSLGGRDEQFF.

The V and J genes are TRBV9 and TRBJ2-2; no clear D. Deletions cut 2 bases from V and 4 bases from J, with 6 bases between. The germline gives CDR1 SGDLS, CDR2 YYNGEE. The CDR3 has 13 amino acids. The CDR3 sequence: CASSVRSTGELFF. CDR3 nucleotides: TGTGCCAGCAGCGTTAGAAGCACCGGGGAGCTGTTTTTT.

This clone has a single count. The J gene is TRBJ1-6, the V gene TRBV28; D may be TRBD1 (6 bases). In germline, CDR1 is MDHEN, CDR2 SYDVKM. This CDR3 contains 15 residues. Trimming took 7 bases from V and 5 from J, leaving 15 bases between them. CDR3 loop: CASTLARGHNSPLHF. The DNA for the CDR3 is TGTGCCAGCACCTTGGCCAGGGGCCATAATTCACCCCTCCACTTT.

This chain links TRBV2 with TRBJ1-5; 7 nucleotides match TRBD1. This CDR3 is 14 amino acids long. The ends lost 9 bases at V and 2 bases at J; junction bases unmatched: 7. Germline lookup yields CDR1 SNHLY and CDR2 FYNNEI. The CDR3 reads CASSGGLGNQPQHF. The CDR3 DNA is TGTGCCAGTTCAGGGGGGTTGGGCAATCAGCCCCAGCATTTT.

CDR3 amino acids: CSVQGGTGESTDTQYF. Here the CDR3 DNA reads TGCAGCGTTCAAGGGGGGACAGGGGAAAGCACAGATACGCAGTATTTT. V is TRBV29-1 and J is TRBJ2-3; 10 positions agree with TRBD1. This CDR3 has 16 residues. In germline, CDR1 is SQVTM, CDR2 ANQGSEA. The ends lost 5 bases at V and 0 bases at J; junction bases unmatched: 8.

The rearrangement joins TRBV28 to TRBJ1-6; 11 nucleotides agree with TRBD1. The CDR3 runs 14 residues. The germline CDR1 and CDR2 sequences are MDHEN and SYDVKM. Trimming took 6 bases from V and 10 from J; bases not matched to a gene: 5. CDR3 nucleotides: TGTGCCAGCAGCTCCGGGACAGGGGGATCACCCCTCCACTTT. It is translated as CASSSGTGGSPLHF.

Here the CDR3 reads CASSRGLAGQETQYF. The CDR3 nucleotides read TGTGCCAGCAGTCGGGGACTAGCGGGACAAGAGACCCAGTACTTC. V usage is TRBV6-6 and J usage is TRBJ2-5; 13 nucleotides agree with TRBD2. Trimming cost V 5 bases and J 2 bases; bases outside gene matches: 2. The CDR3 extends over 15 amino acids. The V gene's germline CDR1 is MNHNY and CDR2 SVGAGI (reference sequence).

V usage is TRBV11-2 and J usage is TRBJ1-6, with D unresolved. Germline V gene data show CDR1 as SGHAT and CDR2 as FQNNGV. CDR3 size: 15 residues. Trimming cost V 4 bases and J 6 bases, with 13 bases left between them. The CDR3 sequence is CASSSLEGINSPLHF. The CDR3 DNA reads TGTGCCAGCAGCTCTCTGGAGGGAATTAATTCACCCCTCCACTTT.

The CDR3 loop reads CASSPPGPGGPSYGSTDTQYF. For the CDR3, the DNA is TGTGCCAGCAGCCCACCGGGACCGGGGGGGCCCTCATACGGAAGCACAGATACGCAGTATTTT. The V call is TRBV4-2, the J call TRBJ2-3, with 8 positions matching TRBD2. The CDR3 loop spans 21 amino acids. J was trimmed by 0 bases and V by 4 bases; bases with no gene match: 21. The germline CDR1 and CDR2 sequences are LGHNA and YNFKEQ.